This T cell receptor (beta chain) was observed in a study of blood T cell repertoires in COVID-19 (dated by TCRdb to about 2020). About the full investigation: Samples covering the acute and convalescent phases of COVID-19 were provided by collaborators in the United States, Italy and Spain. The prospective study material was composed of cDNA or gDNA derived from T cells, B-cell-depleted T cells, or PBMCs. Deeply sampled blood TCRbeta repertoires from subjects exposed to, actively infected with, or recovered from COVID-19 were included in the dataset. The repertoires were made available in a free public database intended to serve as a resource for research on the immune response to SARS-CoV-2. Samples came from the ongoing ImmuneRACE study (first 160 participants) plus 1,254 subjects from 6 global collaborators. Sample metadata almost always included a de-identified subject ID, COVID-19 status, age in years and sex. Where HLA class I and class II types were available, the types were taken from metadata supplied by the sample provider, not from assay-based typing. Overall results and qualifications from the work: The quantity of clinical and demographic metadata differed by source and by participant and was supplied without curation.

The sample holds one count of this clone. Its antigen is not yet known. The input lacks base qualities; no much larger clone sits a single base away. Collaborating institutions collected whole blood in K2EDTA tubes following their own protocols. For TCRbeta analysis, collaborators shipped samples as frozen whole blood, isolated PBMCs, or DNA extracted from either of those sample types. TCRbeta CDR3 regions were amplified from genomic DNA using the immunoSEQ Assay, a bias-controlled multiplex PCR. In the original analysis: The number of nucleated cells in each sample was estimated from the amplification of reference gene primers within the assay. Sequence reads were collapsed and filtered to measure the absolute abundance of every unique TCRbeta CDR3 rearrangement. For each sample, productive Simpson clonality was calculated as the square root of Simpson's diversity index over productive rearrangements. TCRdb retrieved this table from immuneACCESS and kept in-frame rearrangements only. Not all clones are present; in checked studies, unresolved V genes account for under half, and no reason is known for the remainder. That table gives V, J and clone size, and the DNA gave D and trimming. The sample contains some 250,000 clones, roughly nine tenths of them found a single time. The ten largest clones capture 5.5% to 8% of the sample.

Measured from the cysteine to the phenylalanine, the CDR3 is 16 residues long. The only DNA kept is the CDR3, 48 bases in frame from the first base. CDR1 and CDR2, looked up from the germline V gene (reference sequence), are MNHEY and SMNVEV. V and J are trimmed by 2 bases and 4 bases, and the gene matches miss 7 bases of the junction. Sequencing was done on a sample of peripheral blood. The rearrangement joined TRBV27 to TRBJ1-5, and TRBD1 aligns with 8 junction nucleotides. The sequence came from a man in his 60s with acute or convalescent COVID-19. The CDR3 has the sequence CASSLGPGGLNQPQHF. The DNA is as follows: TGTGCCAGCAGTTTAGGTCCAGGGGGCCTTAATCAGCCCCAGCATTTT.